The entry below describes one T cell receptor beta chain. Antigen specificity is unknown. This specimen comes from a study of cytomegalovirus exposure and HLA in healthy donors. Overall study findings and caveats: The likely origin of a cluster of highly shared sequence variants was a sequencing artifact. Accurate predictions that matched the HLA-A and HLA-B alleles of most subjects were reportedly made from TCR beta sequences. Most TCR sequences proved rare, with some public TCRs found in many donors.

The length of the CDR3 is 14 residues. Germline CDR1 is LNHDA and CDR2 is SQIVND (reference sequence). With V trimmed by 5 bases and J by 4 bases, 6 bases remained unmatched. The PCR used 60 Vbeta and 13 Jbeta primers. Some clones are missing from TCRdb's copy, which holds only in-frame ones; the method was immunoSEQ multiplex PCR. The sample lists around 100,000 clones, around 79% occurring once. Specimen: PBMCs. The chain couples TRBV19 to TRBJ2-7; 9 nucleotides align to TRBD2. The source of this sequence is a middle-aged man in good health and CMV-seropositive. DNA for the CDR3: TGTGCCAGTAGTCGCGGGAGGGCCTCATACGAGCAGTACTTC. Encoded protein: CASSRGRASYEQYF.